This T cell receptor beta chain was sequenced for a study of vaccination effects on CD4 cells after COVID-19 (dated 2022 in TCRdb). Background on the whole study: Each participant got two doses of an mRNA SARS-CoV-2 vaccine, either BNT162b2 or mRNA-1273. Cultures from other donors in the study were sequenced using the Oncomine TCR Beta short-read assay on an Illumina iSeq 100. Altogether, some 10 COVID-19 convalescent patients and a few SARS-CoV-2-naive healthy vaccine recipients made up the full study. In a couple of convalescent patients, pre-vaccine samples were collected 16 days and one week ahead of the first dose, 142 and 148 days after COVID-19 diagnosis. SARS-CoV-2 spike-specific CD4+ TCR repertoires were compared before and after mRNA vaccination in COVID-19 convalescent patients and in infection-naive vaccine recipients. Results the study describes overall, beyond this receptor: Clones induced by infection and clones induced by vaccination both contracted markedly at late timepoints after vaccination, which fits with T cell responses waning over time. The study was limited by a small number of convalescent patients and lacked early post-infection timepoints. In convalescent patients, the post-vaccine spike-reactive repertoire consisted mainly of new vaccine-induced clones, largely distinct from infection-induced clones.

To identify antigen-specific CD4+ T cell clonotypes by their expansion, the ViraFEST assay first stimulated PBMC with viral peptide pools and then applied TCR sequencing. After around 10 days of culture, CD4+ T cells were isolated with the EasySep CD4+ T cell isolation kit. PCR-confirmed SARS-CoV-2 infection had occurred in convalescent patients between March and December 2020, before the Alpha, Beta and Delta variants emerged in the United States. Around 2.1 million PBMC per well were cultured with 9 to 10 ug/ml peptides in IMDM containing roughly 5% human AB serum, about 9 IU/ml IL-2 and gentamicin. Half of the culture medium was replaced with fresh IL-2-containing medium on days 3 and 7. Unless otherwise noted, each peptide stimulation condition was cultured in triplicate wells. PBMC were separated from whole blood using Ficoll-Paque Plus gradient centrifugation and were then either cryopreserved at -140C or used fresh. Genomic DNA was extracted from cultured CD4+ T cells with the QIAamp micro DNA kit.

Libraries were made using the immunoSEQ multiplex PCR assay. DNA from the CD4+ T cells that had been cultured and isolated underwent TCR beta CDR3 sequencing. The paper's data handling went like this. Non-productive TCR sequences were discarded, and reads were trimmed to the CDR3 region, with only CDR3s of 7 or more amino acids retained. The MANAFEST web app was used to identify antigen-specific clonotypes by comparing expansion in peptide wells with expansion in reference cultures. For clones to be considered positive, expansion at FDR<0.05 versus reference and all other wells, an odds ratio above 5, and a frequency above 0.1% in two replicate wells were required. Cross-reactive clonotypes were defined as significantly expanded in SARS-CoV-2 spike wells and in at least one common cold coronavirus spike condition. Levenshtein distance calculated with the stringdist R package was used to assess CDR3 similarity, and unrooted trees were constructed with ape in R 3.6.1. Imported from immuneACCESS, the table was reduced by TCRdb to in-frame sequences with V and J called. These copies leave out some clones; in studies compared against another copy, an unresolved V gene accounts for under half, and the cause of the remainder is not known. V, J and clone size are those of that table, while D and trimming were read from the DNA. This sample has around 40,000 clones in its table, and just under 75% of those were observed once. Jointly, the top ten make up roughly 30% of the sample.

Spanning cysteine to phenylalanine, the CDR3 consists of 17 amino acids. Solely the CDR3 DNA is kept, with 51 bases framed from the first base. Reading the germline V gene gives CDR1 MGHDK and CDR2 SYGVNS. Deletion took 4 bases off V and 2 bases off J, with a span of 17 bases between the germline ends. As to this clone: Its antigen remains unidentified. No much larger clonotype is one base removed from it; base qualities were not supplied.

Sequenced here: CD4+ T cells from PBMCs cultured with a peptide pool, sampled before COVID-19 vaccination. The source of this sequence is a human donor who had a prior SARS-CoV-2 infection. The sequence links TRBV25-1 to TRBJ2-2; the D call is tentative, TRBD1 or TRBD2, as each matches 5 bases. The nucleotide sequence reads TGTGCCAGCAGTGGACCCCCCGGGACCTCAAACACCGGGGAGCTGTTTTTT. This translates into CASSGPPGTSNTGELFF.